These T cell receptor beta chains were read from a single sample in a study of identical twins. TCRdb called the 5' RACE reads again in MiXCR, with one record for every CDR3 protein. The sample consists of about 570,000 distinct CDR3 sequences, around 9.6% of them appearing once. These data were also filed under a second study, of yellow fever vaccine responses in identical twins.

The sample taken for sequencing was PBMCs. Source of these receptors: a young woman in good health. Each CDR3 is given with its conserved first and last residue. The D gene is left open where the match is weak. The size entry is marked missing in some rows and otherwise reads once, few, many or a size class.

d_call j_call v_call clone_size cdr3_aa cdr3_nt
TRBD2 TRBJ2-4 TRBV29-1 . CSVTLAGEVKNIQYF TGCAGCGTTACACTAGCGGGAGAGGTCAAAAACATTCAGTACTTC
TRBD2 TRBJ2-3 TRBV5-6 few CASLLAGSIDTQYF TGTGCCAGTCTACTAGCGGGGTCGATTGATACGCAGTATTTT
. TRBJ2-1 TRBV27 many CASSLSKGRLGSEQFF TGTGCCAGCAGTTTATCGAAGGGCCGGCTTGGGAGTGAGCAGTTCTTC
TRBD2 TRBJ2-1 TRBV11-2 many CASTRGAAGGYLDEQFF TGTGCCAGCACCAGAGGGGCCGCGGGAGGGTATTTGGATGAGCAGTTCTTC
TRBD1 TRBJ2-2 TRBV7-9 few CASSSRPGQGFGELFF TGTGCCAGCAGCTCGAGACCGGGACAGGGATTCGGGGAGCTGTTTTTT
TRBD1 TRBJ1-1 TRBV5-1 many CASSLQGGFEAFF TGCGCCAGCAGCTTGCAGGGGGGATTTGAAGCTTTCTTT
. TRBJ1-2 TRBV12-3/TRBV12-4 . CASSSADGYTF TGTGCCAGCAGTTCAGCAGATGGCTACACCTTC
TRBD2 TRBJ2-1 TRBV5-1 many CASSLLAGEGYNEQFF TGCGCCAGCAGCTTGCTTGCGGGAGAAGGGTACAATGAGCAGTTCTTC
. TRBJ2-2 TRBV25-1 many CASSWQAGTGELFF TGTGCCAGCAGTTGGCAGGCAGGGACCGGGGAGCTGTTTTTT
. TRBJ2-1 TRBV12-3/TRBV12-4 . CASSLAYSYNEQFF TGTGCCAGCAGTTTAGCATACTCCTACAATGAGCAGTTCTTC
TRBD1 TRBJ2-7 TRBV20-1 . CSATEQGAIYEQYF TGCAGTGCGACAGAACAGGGGGCCATCTACGAGCAGTACTTC
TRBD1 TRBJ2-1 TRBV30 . CAWSVRTGGYNEQFF TGTGCCTGGAGTGTACGGACAGGGGGCTACAATGAGCAGTTCTTC
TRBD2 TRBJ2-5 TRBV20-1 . CSASKGLALQETQYF TGCAGTGCTAGCAAGGGACTAGCGCTTCAAGAGACCCAGTACTTC
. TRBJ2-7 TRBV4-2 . CASSQDSFGSYEQYF TGTGCCAGCAGCCAAGATTCCTTCGGCTCCTACGAGCAGTACTTC
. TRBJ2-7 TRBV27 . CASSFRGPLGIDEQYF TGTGCCAGCAGTTTCCGCGGACCGCTCGGCATCGACGAGCAGTACTTC
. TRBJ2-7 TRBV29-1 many CSVTGEAYEQYF TGCAGCGTTACCGGGGAGGCCTACGAGCAGTACTTC
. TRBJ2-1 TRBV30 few CAWSVRFDGEFF TGTGCCTGGAGTGTTAGGTTCGACGGGGAGTTCTTC
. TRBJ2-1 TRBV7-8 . CASSLLPGNEQFF TGTGCCAGCAGCTTACTCCCAGGCAATGAGCAGTTCTTC
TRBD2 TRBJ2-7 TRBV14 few CASSQYDPLAGSDEQYF TGTGCCAGCAGCCAATATGACCCGCTAGCGGGGTCTGACGAGCAGTACTTC
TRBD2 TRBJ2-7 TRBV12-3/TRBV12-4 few CASSGGLAGESHEQYF TGTGCCAGCAGTGGGGGACTAGCGGGAGAAAGCCACGAGCAGTACTTC
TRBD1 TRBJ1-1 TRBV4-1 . CASSLGDRDTEAFF TGCGCCAGCAGCCTGGGGGACAGGGACACTGAAGCTTTCTTT
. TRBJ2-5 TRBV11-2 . CASSSLLGESVTQYF TGTGCCAGCAGCTCCCTCCTGGGGGAAAGTGTGACCCAGTACTTC
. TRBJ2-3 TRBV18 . CASSPQIQGDTQYF TGTGCCAGCTCACCACAGATACAAGGAGATACGCAGTATTTT
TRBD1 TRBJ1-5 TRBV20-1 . CSARLGQGAFQPQHF TGCAGTGCTAGATTGGGACAGGGTGCGTTTCAGCCCCAGCATTTT
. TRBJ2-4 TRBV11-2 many CASSLDFTSSANIQYF TGTGCCAGCAGCTTAGATTTTACGTCGAGCGCGAACATTCAGTACTTC
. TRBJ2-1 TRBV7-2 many CASSLAAYNEQFF TGTGCCAGCAGCTTAGCAGCATACAATGAGCAGTTCTTC
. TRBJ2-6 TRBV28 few CASSLSQQGTYGANVLTF TGTGCCAGCAGTTTAAGTCAACAGGGAACTTATGGGGCCAACGTCCTGACTTTC
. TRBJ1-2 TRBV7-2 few CASSPFLEGNGYTF TGTGCCAGCAGCCCTTTTCTGGAGGGGAATGGCTACACCTTC
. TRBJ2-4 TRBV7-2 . CASSLSSSMLGKNIQYF TGTGCCAGCAGCTTATCGTCGTCCATGCTGGGCAAAAACATTCAGTACTTC
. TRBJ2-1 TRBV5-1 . CASSLVGRDFYNEQFF TGCGCCAGCAGCTTGGTAGGGCGGGACTTCTACAATGAGCAGTTCTTC
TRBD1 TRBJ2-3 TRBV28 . CASSTRQGLNTDTQYF TGTGCCAGCAGCACCCGACAGGGCTTAAACACAGATACGCAGTATTTT
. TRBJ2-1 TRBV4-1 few CASSQVTHVTEPYNEQFF TGCGCCAGCAGCCAAGTAACCCATGTGACCGAGCCCTACAATGAGCAGTTCTTC
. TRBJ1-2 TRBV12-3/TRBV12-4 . CASSRRRGSNYGYTF TGTGCCAGCAGCCGTAGGAGGGGATCAAACTATGGCTACACCTTC
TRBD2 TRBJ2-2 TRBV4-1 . CASSSGDTGELFF TGCGCCAGTTCTAGCGGAGACACCGGGGAGCTGTTTTTT
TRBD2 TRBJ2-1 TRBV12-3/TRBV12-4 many CASRGTSGGEEFF TGTGCCAGCAGGGGGACTAGCGGGGGTGAGGAGTTCTTC
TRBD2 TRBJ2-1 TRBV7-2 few CASSSRLASEQFF TGTGCCAGCAGCTCAAGACTAGCGAGTGAGCAGTTCTTC
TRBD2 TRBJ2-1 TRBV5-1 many CASRGRTSGNEQFF TGCGCCAGCAGGGGGAGGACTAGCGGGAATGAGCAGTTCTTC
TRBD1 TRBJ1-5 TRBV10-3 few CAISPGQGLSNQPQHF TGTGCCATCAGCCCCGGACAGGGTTTGAGCAATCAGCCCCAGCATTTT
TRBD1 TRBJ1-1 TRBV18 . CASSPGQGVHTEAFF TGTGCCAGCTCACCGGGACAGGGGGTGCATACTGAAGCTTTCTTT
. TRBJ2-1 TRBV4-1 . CASSQGQDDGPYNEQFF TGCGCCAGCAGCCAAGGACAGGACGATGGACCTTACAATGAGCAGTTCTTC
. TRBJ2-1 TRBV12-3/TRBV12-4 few CASSFRSGAFSYNEQFF TGTGCCAGCAGTTTTAGATCAGGCGCCTTCTCCTACAATGAGCAGTTCTTC
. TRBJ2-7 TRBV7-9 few CASSPTGRYEQYF TGTGCCAGCAGTCCGACAGGAAGGTACGAGCAGTACTTC
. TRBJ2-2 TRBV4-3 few CASSRGEGTGELFF TGCGCCAGCAGCCGGGGAGAAGGTACCGGGGAGCTGTTTTTT
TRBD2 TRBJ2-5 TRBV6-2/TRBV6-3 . CASQTSGSYQETQYF TGTGCCTCCCAGACTAGCGGGAGTTATCAAGAGACCCAGTACTTC
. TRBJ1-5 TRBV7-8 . CASSLKRDMPQHF TGTGCCAGCAGCTTAAAAAGGGATATGCCCCAGCATTTT
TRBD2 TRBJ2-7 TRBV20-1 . CSARGTSGFEQYF TGCAGTGCTAGGGGGACTAGCGGGTTCGAGCAGTACTTC
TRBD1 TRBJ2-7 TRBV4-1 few CASSQTQTGFAPYEQYF TGCGCCAGCAGCCAAACCCAGACAGGGTTTGCCCCCTACGAGCAGTACTTC
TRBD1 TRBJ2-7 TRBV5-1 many CASSPEAGQGWHEQYF TGCGCCAGCAGCCCGGAGGCAGGACAGGGGTGGCACGAGCAGTACTTC
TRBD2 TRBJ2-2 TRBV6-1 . CASLGLERNTGELFF TGTGCCAGCTTGGGACTAGAACGCAACACCGGGGAGCTGTTTTTT
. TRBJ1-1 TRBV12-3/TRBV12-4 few CASIQGNLGMNTEAFF TGTGCCAGCATCCAGGGCAATTTGGGTATGAACACTGAAGCTTTCTTT
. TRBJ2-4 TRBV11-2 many CASSLGQTKNIQYF TGTGCCAGCAGCTTAGGTCAGACCAAAAACATTCAGTACTTC